The 24 T cell receptor beta chains below come from one sample, sequenced in a study of T-cell memory formation after mild COVID-19. TCRdb fed the 5' RACE reads into MiXCR, producing one record per CDR3 protein. The table shows about 200,000 distinct CDR3 sequences, with 16% occurring only once. Sequencing was carried out using PBMCs or a T cell subset sorted from them (not recorded which). Source of these receptors: an adult woman who had mild COVID-19 (a few samples of this study predate the infection). Cell type and time point are not known.

The CDR3 loop is CASRPPTSGSASEQYF. In DNA, the CDR3 is TGTGCCAGCAGGCCACCGACTAGCGGGAGTGCTTCCGAGCAGTACTTC. This chain uses TRBV6-6 with TRBJ2-7; 12 bases are shared with TRBD2. This CDR3 is 16 amino acids long. CDR1 and CDR2 (germline): MNHNY, SVGAGI (reference sequence). V shed 6 bases and J 6 bases; nucleotides not matched to a gene: 12.

This clonotype was observed at least ten times. This chain uses TRBV7-2 with TRBJ2-1, with 12 bases identical to TRBD1. Germline values: CDR1 SGHTA, CDR2 FQGNSA. This CDR3 spans 15 amino acids. J gave up 6 bases and V 5 bases, and 5 bases lay outside the gene matches. The CDR3 loop reads CASSGDRGRFNEQFF. In nucleotides, the CDR3 is TGTGCCAGCAGCGGGGACAGGGGGCGCTTCAATGAGCAGTTCTTC.

This clonotype occurred a few times. V is TRBV6-1 and J is TRBJ2-2; 7 bases are shared with TRBD1. The CDR3 is 14 residues long. V was clipped by 7 bases and J by 1 base; unmatched bases: 3. Germline V lookup: CDR1 MNHNS, CDR2 SASEGT. The CDR3 here is CASIGTENTGELFF. CDR3 nucleotides: TGTGCCAGCATCGGGACAGAGAACACCGGGGAGCTGTTTTTT.

V gene TRBV7-2 combines with J gene TRBJ2-7; D not certain. Between the trimmed V and J ends, which lost 5 bases and 0 bases, there was a span of 14 bases. The CDR3 is 15 residues long. The germline CDR1 and CDR2 sequences are SGHTA and FQGNSA. In DNA form, the CDR3 reads TGTGCCAGCAGCCCCCGTTCATCGGGCTCCTACGAGCAGTACTTC. Translating gives CASSPRSSGSYEQYF.

The chain joins TRBV5-1 to TRBJ2-5, with TRBD2 matching 11 bases. The CDR3 covers 15 residues. V lost 6 bases, J lost 7 bases, and 11 bases stayed unmatched. Germline lookup yields CDR1 SGHRS and CDR2 YFSETQ. The CDR3 DNA reads as TGCGCCAGCACCGGTACTAGCGGGAGCGTCCGGACCCAGTACTTC. Translated, it gives CASTGTSGSVRTQYF.

The CDR3 protein is CASTAIGVAGYTF. The CDR3, as DNA: TGCGCCAGCACTGCTATTGGTGTGGCGGGCTACACCTTC. V usage is TRBV5-1 and J usage is TRBJ1-2, with D unresolved. The V gene lost 6 bases and the J gene lost 8 bases, with 17 bases spanning the gap. The length of the CDR3 is 13 residues. Per the germline V gene, CDR1 is SGHRS and CDR2 is YFSETQ.

This clonotype has more than one count but fewer than ten. The rearrangement uses TRBV20-1 and TRBJ2-7, with TRBD2 matching 13 bases. There are 15 residues in the CDR3. Trimming removed 4 bases from V and 4 bases from J; junction bases left unmatched: 7. In germline, CDR1 is DFQATT, CDR2 SNEGSKA (reference sequence). CDR3 residues: CSATGTSGNPYEQYF. In DNA form, the CDR3 reads TGCAGTGCTACGGGGACTAGCGGGAATCCTTACGAGCAGTACTTC.

This clonotype has at least ten counts. This chain links TRBV7-9 with TRBJ2-3, with D unresolved. The V gene's germline CDR1 is SEHNR and CDR2 FQNEAQ (reference sequence). The V end lost 6 bases, the J end lost 1 base, and 8 bases lay between the germline ends. The CDR3 loop spans 13 amino acids. The CDR3 region is CASRMAGTDTQYF. As DNA, the CDR3 is TGTGCCAGCAGGATGGCGGGCACAGATACGCAGTATTTT.

There are a few counts of this clonotype. The V and J genes are TRBV6-5 and TRBJ1-6, with D possibly matching TRBD1 (6 bases). Per germline, CDR1 MNHEY and CDR2 SVGAGI. The CDR3 is made up of 16 amino acids. V was shortened by 2 bases and J by 6 bases, with 14 bases between the two germline ends. CDR3 residues: CASSYVRTDANSPLHF. As DNA, the CDR3 is TGTGCCAGCAGTTACGTCCGGACAGACGCTAATTCACCCCTCCACTTT.

The rearrangement joins TRBV4-3 to TRBJ1-4; tentative D call: TRBD1 (5 bases). V lost 2 bases and J 8 bases, leaving 30 bases between the germline ends. This CDR3 comprises 20 residues. Germline values: CDR1 LGHNA, CDR2 YSLEER. The CDR3 protein is CASSQSGGWAGSSSREKLFF. The CDR3 coding sequence is TGCGCCAGCAGCCAATCCGGGGGTTGGGCAGGGTCGAGTTCACGGGAAAAACTGTTTTTT.

The chain joins TRBV19 to TRBJ1-2; 7 nucleotides agree with TRBD1. CDR3 length equals 14 residues. V lost 7 bases to trimming and J lost 4 bases; unmatched junction nucleotides: 9. Germline V lookup: CDR1 LNHDA, CDR2 SQIVND (reference sequence). This CDR3 reads CASTRDSVFYGYTF. CDR3 DNA: TGTGCCAGTACCCGGGACAGCGTTTTCTATGGCTACACCTTC.

The CDR3 protein is CASSVTGSGANVLTF. The DNA for the CDR3 is TGTGCCAGCAGTGTAACGGGGTCTGGGGCCAACGTCCTGACTTTC. This chain links TRBV2 with TRBJ2-6; possible D gene TRBD2, 5 bases. Trimming shortened V by 4 bases and J by 1 base, and 8 bases separated the two germline ends. The CDR3 loop spans 15 amino acids. Per the germline V gene, CDR1 is SNHLY and CDR2 is FYNNEI.

This clonotype was observed a few times. J is TRBJ1-1 and V is TRBV20-1, with no clear D. The germline V gene has CDR1 DFQATT and CDR2 SNEGSKA (reference sequence). Trimming removed 3 bases from V and 2 bases from J, with 7 bases in between. There are 12 residues in the CDR3. For the CDR3, the DNA is TGCAGTGCTAGGCTCGTAAACACTGAAGCTTTCTTT. Translated: CSARLVNTEAFF.

The sample holds a few counts of this clonotype. A junction end diverges from the germline sequence, so it may reflect a read error. The chain has TRBV7-7 and TRBJ2-2; 8 nucleotides match TRBD2. The CDR3 is made up of 15 amino acids. Looked up from germline, CDR1 is SSHAT and CDR2 is FNYEAQ (reference sequence). CDR3 loop: CASSPGSGSAGELFF. The CDR3 DNA is TGTGCTAGCAGCCCGGGGAGCGGGAGCGCCGGGGAGCTGTTTTTT.

The chain uses TRBV5-4 and TRBJ2-3, with D perhaps TRBD1 or TRBD2 (5 bases each). CDR3 length equals 16 residues. V was shortened by 3 bases and J by 0 bases, with 14 bases between the two germline ends. Germline lookup yields CDR1 SGHNT and CDR2 YYREEE (reference sequence). DNA for the CDR3: TGTGCCAGCAGCTACCCGGGGACCACTAGCACAGATACGCAGTATTTT. Its translation is CASSYPGTTSTDTQYF.

The V and J genes are TRBV4-1 and TRBJ1-4; 7 nucleotides match TRBD1. This CDR3 contains 16 residues. The J segment lost 3 bases and the V segment lost 1 base, leaving 5 bases of the junction unmatched. Germline V CDR1 and CDR2: MGHRA, YSYEKL. CDR3 loop: CASSQGPGTANEKLFF. As DNA, the CDR3 is TGCGCCAGCAGCCAAGGCCCCGGGACAGCTAATGAAAAACTGTTTTTT.

This clonotype was seen once. V and J are TRBV5-1 and TRBJ2-1; 13 positions agree with TRBD2. V lost 4 bases and J lost 4; bases outside the gene matches: 14. The CDR3 is made up of 19 amino acids. Germline loops: CDR1 SGHRS, CDR2 YFSETQ. For the CDR3, the DNA is TGCGCCAGCAGCCCCGGGACAGGGATGACTAGCGGGAGGTACAATGAGCAGTTCTTC. Translating gives CASSPGTGMTSGRYNEQFF.

The rearrangement joins TRBV15 to TRBJ2-2; D gene ambiguous. Trimming left V 0 bases short and J 7 bases short, with 15 bases between. The V gene's germline CDR1 is LNHNV and CDR2 YYDKDF (reference sequence). The CDR3 has 16 amino acids. CDR3: CATSRDEPDRLGELFF. CDR3 bases: TGTGCCACCAGCAGAGATGAACCGGACCGACTCGGGGAGCTGTTTTTT.

This clonotype appeared many times. The gene calls are TRBV6-5 and TRBJ2-1; D unresolved. This CDR3 spans 14 amino acids. CDR1 MNHEY and CDR2 SVGAGI come from the germline V gene. V lost 10 bases and J lost 9, with 22 bases in between. The CDR3 is CATMLNGQYGEQFF. The CDR3 DNA reads TGTGCCACCATGCTAAACGGGCAGTACGGTGAGCAGTTCTTC.

This clonotype was seen only once. The chain combines TRBV5-1 with TRBJ2-1; the match to TRBD2 covers 7 bases. V shed 3 bases, J shed 5 bases, and the junction held 5 bases outside the gene matches. The CDR3 totals 14 residues. CDR1 is SGHRS, CDR2 YFSETQ, per germline. The CDR3 DNA reads TGCGCCAGCAGCTCGGGACTACCTAACAATGAGCAGTTCTTC. The encoded protein is CASSSGLPNNEQFF.

This clonotype has only one observation. The V and J genes are TRBV4-2 and TRBJ2-2; 12 bases match TRBD2. Trimming cost V 4 bases and J 2 bases; bases outside gene matches: 5. Germline V gene sequence: CDR1 LGHNA, CDR2 YNFKEQ. This CDR3 has 17 amino acids. The CDR3 loop is CASSLGLAGLNTGELFF. The CDR3 DNA is TGTGCCAGCAGCCTCGGACTAGCGGGACTAAACACCGGGGAGCTGTTTTTT.

This chain links TRBV12-3 or TRBV12-4 with TRBJ2-3; D may be TRBD1 (6 bases). The CDR3 is made up of 17 amino acids. Between the trimmed V and J ends, which lost 7 bases and 1 base, there was a span of 21 bases. In DNA, the CDR3 is TGTGCCAGCACCCCTAAAACAGGGTTGTGGGGCACAGATACGCAGTATTTT. Its protein is CASTPKTGLWGTDTQYF.

The rearrangement links TRBV5-5 to TRBJ2-1, with D possibly being TRBD2 (6 bases). Germline V gives CDR1 SGHKS, CDR2 YYEKEE (reference sequence). Deletions cut 6 bases from V and 9 bases from J, with 13 bases between. The CDR3 extends over 12 amino acids. The CDR3 bases are TGTGCCAGCATTCGGAACGGGGGTGAGCAGTTCTTC. Translated, it gives CASIRNGGEQFF.

In this sample, this clonotype turned up a few times. V usage is TRBV19 and J usage is TRBJ2-7; TRBD2 matches at 8 bases. Germline CDR1 is LNHDA and CDR2 is SQIVND (reference sequence). The J segment lost 5 bases and the V segment lost 4 bases, leaving 4 bases of the junction unmatched. The CDR3 contains 13 residues. The CDR3 region has the DNA TGTGCCAGTAGTAGCGGACTAGCTGACGAGCAGTACTTC. Its protein product is CASSSGLADEQYF.